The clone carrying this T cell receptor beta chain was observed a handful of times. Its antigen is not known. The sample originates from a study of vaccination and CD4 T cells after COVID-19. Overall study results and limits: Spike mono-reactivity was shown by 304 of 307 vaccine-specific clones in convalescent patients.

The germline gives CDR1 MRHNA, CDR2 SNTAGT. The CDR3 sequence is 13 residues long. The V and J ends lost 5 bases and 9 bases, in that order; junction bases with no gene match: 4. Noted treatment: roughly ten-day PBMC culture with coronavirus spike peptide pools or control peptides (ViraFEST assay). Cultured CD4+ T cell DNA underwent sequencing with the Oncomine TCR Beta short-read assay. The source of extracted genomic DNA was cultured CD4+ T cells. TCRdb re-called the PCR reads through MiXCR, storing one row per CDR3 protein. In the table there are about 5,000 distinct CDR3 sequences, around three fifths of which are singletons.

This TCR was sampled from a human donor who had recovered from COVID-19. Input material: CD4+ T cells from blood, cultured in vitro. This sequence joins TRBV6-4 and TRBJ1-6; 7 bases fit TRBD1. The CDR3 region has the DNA TGTGCCAGCAGTACACAGGGGCGTTCACCCCTCCACTTT. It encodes CASSTQGRSPLHF.